This T cell receptor beta chain is from a study of T-cell reconstitution after alpha-beta-depleted transplantation in children. Study outcomes and limitations: Surviving thymic progenitors and recipient T cells were the source of high TCRbeta diversity at day 60 in some patients. When one year had passed after transplant, most T-cell counts and diversity came from newly produced T cells. Reports say that about two months after transplant, the alpha-beta T cells came out of several hundred graft clones that had expanded.

The TCRbeta library was prepared with unique molecular identifiers. MiXCR, applied by TCRdb to the PCR reads, yields one record per CDR3 protein. Among approximately 200,000 distinct CDR3 sequences, roughly 6.3% were seen once, and the ten largest hold around 4.3%. There are many counts of this clonotype. Its antigen is unidentified. This CDR3 has 13 amino acids. Germline assignment: CDR1 MNHEY and CDR2 SVGEGT. V was pared by 6 bases and J by 2 bases, with 9 bases between. The receptor was isolated from a girl less than two years old with combined immunodeficiency, due to receive a stem cell transplant. The specimen comprised PBMCs, sampled before TCRalphabeta/CD19-depleted stem cell transplant. The chain uses TRBV6-2 or TRBV6-3 and TRBJ2-3; no clear D. The CDR3 bases are TGTGCCAGCAGGGTGGGGAACACAGATACGCAGTATTTT. Translated: CASRVGNTDTQYF.